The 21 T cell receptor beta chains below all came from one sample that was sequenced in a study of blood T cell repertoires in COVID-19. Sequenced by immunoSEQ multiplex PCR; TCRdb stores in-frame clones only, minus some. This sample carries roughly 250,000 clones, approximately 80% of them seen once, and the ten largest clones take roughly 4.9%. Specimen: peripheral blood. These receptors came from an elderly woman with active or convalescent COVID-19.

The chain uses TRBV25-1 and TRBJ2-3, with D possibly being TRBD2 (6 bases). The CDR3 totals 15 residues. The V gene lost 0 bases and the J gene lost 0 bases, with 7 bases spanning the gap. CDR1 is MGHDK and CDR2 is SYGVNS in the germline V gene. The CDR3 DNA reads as TGTGCCAGCAGTGAATATCGGGGGAGCACAGATACGCAGTATTTT. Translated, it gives CASSEYRGSTDTQYF.

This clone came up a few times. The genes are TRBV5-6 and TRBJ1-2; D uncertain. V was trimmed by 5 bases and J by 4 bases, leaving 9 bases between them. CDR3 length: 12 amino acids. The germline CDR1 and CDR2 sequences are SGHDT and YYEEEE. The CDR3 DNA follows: TGTGCCAGCAGTTCTCCAGGCTATGGCTACACCTTC. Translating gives CASSSPGYGYTF. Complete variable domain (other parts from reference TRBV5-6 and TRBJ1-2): DAGVTQSPTHLIKTRGQQVTLRCSPKSGHDTVSWYQQALGQGPQFIFQYYEEEERQRGNFPDRFSGHQFPNYSSELNVNALLLGDSALYLCASSSPGYGYTFGSGTRLTVV.

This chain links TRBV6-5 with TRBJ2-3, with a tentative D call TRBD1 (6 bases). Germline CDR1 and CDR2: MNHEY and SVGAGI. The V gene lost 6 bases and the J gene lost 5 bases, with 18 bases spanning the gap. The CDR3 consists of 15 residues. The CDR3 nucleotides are TGTGCCAGCAGAAGACCTGGACAGCCAGGAGATACGCAGTATTTT. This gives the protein CASRRPGQPGDTQYF.

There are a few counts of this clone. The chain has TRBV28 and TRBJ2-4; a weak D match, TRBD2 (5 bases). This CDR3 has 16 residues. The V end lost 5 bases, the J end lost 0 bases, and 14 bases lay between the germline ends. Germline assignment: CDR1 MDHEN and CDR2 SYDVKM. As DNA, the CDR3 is TGTGCCAGCAGTGAGGGCCCCCGTGGAGCCAAAAACATTCAGTACTTC. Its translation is CASSEGPRGAKNIQYF.

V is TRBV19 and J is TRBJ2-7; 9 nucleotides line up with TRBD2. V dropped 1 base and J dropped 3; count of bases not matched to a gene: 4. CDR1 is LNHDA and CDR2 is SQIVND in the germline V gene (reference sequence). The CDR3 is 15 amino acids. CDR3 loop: CASSIALSGSYEQYF. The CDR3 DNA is TGTGCCAGTAGTATAGCCCTTAGCGGGAGCTACGAGCAGTACTTC.

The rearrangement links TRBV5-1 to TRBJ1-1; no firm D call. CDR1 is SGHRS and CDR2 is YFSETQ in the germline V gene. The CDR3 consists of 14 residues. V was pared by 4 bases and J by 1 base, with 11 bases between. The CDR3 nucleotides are TGCGCCAGCAGCGCCCGGTCTGAGAACACTGAAGCTTTCTTT. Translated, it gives CASSARSENTEAFF.

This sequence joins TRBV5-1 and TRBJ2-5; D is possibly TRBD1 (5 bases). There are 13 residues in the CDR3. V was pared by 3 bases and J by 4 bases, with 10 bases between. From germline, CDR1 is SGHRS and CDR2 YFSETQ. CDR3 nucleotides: TGCGCCAGCAGCTCGGACAAAGGAGAGACCCAGTACTTC. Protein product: CASSSDKGETQYF. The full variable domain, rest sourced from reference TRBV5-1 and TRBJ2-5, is KAGVTQTPRYLIKTRGQQVTLSCSPISGHRSVSWYQQTPGQGLQFLFEYFSETQRNKGNFPGRFSGRQFSNSRSEMNVSTLELGDSALYLCASSSDKGETQYFGPGTRLLVL.

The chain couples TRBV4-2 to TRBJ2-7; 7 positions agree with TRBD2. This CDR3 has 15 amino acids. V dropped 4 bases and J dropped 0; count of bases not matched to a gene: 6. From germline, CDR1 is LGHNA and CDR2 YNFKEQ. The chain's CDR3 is CASSPLSGLSYEQYF. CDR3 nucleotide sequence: TGTGCCAGCAGCCCCCTTAGCGGGCTCTCCTACGAGCAGTACTTC.

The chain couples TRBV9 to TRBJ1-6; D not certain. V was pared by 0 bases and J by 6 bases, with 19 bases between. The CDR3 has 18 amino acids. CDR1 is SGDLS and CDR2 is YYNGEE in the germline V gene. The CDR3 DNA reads TGTGCCAGCAGCGTAGCTTCCCGTTCAGGAACCTTTAATTCACCCCTCCACTTT. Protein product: CASSVASRSGTFNSPLHF.

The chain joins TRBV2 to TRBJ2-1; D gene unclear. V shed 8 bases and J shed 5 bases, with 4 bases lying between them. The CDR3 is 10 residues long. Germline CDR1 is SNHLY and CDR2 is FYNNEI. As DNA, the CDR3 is TGTGCCAGCGGGCACAATGAGCAGTTCTTC. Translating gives CASGHNEQFF. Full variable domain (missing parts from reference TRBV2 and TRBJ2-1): EPEVTQTPSHQVTQMGQEVILRCVPISNHLYFYWYRQILGQKVEFLVSFYNNEISEKSEIFDDQFSVERPDGSNFTLKIRSTKLEDSAMYFCASGHNEQFFGPGTRLTVL.

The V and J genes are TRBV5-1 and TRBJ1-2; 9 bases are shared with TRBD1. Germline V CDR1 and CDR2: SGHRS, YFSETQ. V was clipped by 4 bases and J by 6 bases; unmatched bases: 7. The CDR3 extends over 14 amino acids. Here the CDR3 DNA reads TGCGCCAGCAGCAAAGACAGGGGGGTCGATGGCTACACCTTC. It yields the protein CASSKDRGVDGYTF.

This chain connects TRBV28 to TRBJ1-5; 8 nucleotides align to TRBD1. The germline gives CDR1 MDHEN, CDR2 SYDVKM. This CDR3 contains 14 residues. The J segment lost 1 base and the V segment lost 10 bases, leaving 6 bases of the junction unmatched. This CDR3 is CATNRQGSNQPQHF. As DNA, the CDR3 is TGTGCCACCAACCGACAGGGGAGCAATCAGCCCCAGCATTTT.

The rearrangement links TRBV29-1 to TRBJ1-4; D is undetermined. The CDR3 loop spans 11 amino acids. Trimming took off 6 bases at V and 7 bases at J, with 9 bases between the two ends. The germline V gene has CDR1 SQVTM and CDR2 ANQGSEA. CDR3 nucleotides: TGCAGCGTCGCCGAGGGTGAAAAACTGTTTTTT. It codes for CSVAEGEKLFF.

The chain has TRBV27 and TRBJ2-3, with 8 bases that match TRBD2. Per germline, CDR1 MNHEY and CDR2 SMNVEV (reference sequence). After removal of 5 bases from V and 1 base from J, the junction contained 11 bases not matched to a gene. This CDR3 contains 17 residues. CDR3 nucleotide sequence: TGTGCCAGCAGTCCAGCCGGGGCGGGGGGCCGCACAGATACGCAGTATTTT. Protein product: CASSPAGAGGRTDTQYF.

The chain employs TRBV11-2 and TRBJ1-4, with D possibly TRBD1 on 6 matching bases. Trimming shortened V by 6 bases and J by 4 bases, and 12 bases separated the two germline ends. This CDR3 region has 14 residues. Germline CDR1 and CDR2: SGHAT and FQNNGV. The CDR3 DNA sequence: TGTGCCAGCAGGACCGGGACAATTAATGAAAAACTGTTTTTT. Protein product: CASRTGTINEKLFF.

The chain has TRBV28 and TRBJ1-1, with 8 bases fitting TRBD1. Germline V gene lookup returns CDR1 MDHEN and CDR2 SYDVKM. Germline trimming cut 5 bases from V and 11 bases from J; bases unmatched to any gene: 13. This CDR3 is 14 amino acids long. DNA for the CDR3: TGTGCCAGCAGTCCAGGGGGCCTTCTTGAGGGGGCTTTCTTT. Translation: CASSPGGLLEGAFF.

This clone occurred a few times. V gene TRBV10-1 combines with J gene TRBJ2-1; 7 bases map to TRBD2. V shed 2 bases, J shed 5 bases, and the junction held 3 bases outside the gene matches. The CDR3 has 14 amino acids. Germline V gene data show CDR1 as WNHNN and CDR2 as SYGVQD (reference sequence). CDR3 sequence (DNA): TGCGCCAGCAGTGAGGCGGGGGAGAACAATGAGCAGTTCTTC. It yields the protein CASSEAGENNEQFF.

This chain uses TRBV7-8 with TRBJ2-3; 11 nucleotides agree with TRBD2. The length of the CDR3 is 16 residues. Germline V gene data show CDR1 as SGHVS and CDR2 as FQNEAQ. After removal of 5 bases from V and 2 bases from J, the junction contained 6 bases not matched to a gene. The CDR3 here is CASSATSGGFTDTQYF. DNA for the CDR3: TGTGCCAGCAGCGCTACTAGCGGGGGCTTCACAGATACGCAGTATTTT. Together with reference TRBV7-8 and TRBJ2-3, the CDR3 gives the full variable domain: GAGVSQSPRYKVAKRGQDVALRCDPISGHVSLFWYQQALGQGPEFLTYFQNEAQLDKSGLPSDRFFAERPEGSVSTLKIQRTQQEDSAVYLCASSATSGGFTDTQYFGPGTRLTVL.

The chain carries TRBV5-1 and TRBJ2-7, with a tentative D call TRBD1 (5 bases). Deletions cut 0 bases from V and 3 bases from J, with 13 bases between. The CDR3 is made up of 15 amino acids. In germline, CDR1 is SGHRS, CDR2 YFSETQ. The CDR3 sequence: CASSLELAGIYEQYF. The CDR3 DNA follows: TGCGCCAGCAGCTTGGAATTAGCAGGGATCTACGAGCAGTACTTC.

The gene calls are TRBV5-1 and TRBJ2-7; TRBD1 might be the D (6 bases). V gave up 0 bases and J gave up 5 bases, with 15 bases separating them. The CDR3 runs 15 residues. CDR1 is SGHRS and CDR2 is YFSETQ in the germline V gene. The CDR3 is CASSLAEAGENEQYF. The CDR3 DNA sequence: TGCGCCAGCAGCTTGGCCGAGGCAGGGGAAAACGAGCAGTACTTC.

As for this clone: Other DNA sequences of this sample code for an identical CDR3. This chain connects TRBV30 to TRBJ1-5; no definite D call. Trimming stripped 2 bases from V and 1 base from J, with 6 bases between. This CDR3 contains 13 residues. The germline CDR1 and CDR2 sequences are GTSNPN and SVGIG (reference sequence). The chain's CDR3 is CAWSTGSNQPQHF. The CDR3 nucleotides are TGTGCCTGGAGTACCGGGAGCAATCAGCCCCAGCATTTT. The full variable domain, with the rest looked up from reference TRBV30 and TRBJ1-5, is SQTIHQWPATLVQPVGSPLSLECTVEGTSNPNLYWYRQAAGRGLQLLFYSVGIGQISSEVPQNLSASRPQDRQFILSSKKLLLSDSGFYLCAWSTGSNQPQHFGDGTRLSIL.